Listed below are T cell receptor beta chains from one sample, sequenced in a study of T cells in Graves' hyperthyroidism and ophthalmopathy. TCRdb independently ran MiXCR on the multiplex PCR reads; one entry per CDR3 protein. In the table there are under 650,000 distinct CDR3 sequences, 15% to 20% of which are singletons. The sequenced sample was blood. The receptors originated from a woman in her 30s with Graves' hyperthyroidism. Each CDR3 is given with its conserved first and last residue. A D gene is named only where the DNA matches it firmly. Expanded clones are given a class, and other clones once, few, many or no size at all.

TRBJ1-5,.,TRBV11-2,.,TGTGCCAGCAGCTTAAGGTCGGAACCGAGCTCCAATCGGCCCCAGCATTTT,CASSLRSEPSSNRPQHF
TRBJ2-7,many,TRBV2,.,TGTGCCAGCGGACTCGGACGATACGAGCAGTACTTC,CASGLGRYEQYF
TRBJ2-1,.,TRBV24-1,.,TGTGCCACCAGTGATATATCCGGGAGCTCCTACAATGAGCAGTTCTTC,CATSDISGSSYNEQFF
TRBJ1-4,few,TRBV19,TRBD1,TGTGCCAGCAGCCTTACAGGGGATGGTAATGAAAAACTGTTTTTT,CASSLTGDGNEKLFF
TRBJ2-7,.,TRBV4-1,TRBD1,TGCGCCAGCAGCCTCACCGGGACAGCAATTCCCCCCTACGAGCAGTACTTC,CASSLTGTAIPPYEQYF
TRBJ2-1,many,TRBV11-2,.,TGTGCCAGCAGCGTATCAGAGGGGGATGAGCAGTTCTTC,CASSVSEGDEQFF
TRBJ2-7,.,TRBV11-2,TRBD1,TGTGCCAGCAGCTTAGATCTGGGGGACAGGAACTCCTACGAGCAGTACTTC,CASSLDLGDRNSYEQYF
TRBJ2-7,few,TRBV4-1,.,TGCGCCAGCAGCCCCCAGGGGCAGGGAGGCGAGCAGTACTTC,CASSPQGQGGEQYF
TRBJ2-1,many,TRBV7-2,TRBD2,TGTGCCAGCAGCTATCTAGCGGGAGTCTTAGATGAGCAGTTCTTC,CASSYLAGVLDEQFF
TRBJ2-7,many,TRBV6-1,.,TGTGCCAGCAGTGAGGAGGGCCCCTACGAGCAGTACTTC,CASSEEGPYEQYF
TRBJ1-5,few,TRBV27,.,TGTGCCAGCTCCATAGGACGGGGTGAAGGTCAGCCCCAGCATTTT,CASSIGRGEGQPQHF
TRBJ1-1,many,TRBV12-3/TRBV12-4,.,TGTGCCAGCAGTCTGCGGGTGCTGGATGAAGCTTTCTTT,CASSLRVLDEAFF
TRBJ2-3,many,TRBV11-3,TRBD2,TGTGCCAGCAGCCTGACTAGCTCTGCAGATACGCAGTATTTT,CASSLTSSADTQYF
TRBJ1-4,.,TRBV9,.,TGTGCCAGCAGCCCGCAAACTAATGAAAAACTGTTTTTT,CASSPQTNEKLFF